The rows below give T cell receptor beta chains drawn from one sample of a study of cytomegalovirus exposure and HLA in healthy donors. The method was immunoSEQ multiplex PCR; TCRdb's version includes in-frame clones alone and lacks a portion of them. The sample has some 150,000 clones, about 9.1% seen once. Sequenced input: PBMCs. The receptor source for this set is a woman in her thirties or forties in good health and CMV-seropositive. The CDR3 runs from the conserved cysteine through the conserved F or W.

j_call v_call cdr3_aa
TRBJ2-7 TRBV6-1 CASSDRQLYEQYF
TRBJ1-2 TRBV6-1 CASSGILETTF
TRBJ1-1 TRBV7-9 CASSPLSGTGFFSNTEAFF
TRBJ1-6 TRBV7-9 CASSRGNNSPLHF
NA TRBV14 CASSHRVPYEQYF
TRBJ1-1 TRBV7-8 CASSFHSEKGEVGTEAFF
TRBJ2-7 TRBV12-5 CASGLVSRAYEQYF
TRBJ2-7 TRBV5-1 CASKGQGASYEQYF
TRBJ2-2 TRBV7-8 CASSLRDRDAGELFF
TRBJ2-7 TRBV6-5 CASSRTFGNEQYF
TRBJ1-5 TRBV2 CASTEGRGRYSNQPQHF
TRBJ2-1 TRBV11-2 CASRPLRDRVDNEQFF
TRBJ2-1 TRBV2 CASGIGQGPYNEQFF
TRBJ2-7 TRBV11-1 CASSLVSRGGSHYYEQYF
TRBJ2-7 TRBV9 CASSPGTSTYEQYF
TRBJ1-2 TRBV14 CASSQESSRNSGYTF
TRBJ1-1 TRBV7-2 CASSWSVQDTEAFF
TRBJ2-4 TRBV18 CASSPPTSGNIQYF
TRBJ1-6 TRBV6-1 CASSQGGSPLHF
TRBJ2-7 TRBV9 CASSPHGTAYEQYF
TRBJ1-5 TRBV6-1 CASSEVPGVQPQHF
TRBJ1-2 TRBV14 CASSQELGSGYTF
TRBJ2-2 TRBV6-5 CASSPGGYSSGELFF
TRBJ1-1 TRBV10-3 CAIRGDQNTEAFF
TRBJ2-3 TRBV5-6 CASSLTGGETQYF
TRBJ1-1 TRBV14 CASSEQAPMNTEAFF
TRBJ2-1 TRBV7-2 CASSVAGAYNEQFF
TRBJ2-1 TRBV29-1 CSVSFRLAVYNEQFF
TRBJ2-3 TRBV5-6 CASSSLDTQYF
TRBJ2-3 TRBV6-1 CASSGSRNTQYF
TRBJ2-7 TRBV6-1 CASSEGQTYEQYF
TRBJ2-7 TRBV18 CASSPNLYEQYF
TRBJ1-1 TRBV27 CASRSEGTVNTEAFF
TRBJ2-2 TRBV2 CATKSGETGELFF
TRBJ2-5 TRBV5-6 CASSLRGGVIRETQYF
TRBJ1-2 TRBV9 CASRQGLGGYTF
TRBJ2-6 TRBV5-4 CASSLVGQGAEGANVLTF
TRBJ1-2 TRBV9 CASSVAGEGYGYTF
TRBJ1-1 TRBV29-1 CSSRGQGITEAFF
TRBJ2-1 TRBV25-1 CASSESQAREQFF
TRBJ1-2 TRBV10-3 CAISESQGDGYTF
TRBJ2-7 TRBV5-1 CASELGDRGFFYEQYF
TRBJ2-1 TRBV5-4 CASSLRGGAYNEQFF
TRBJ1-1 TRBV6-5 CASKGEQLNTEAFF
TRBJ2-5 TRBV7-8 CASSLGRGGGETQYF
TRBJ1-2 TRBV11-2 CASSLYRGNYGYTF
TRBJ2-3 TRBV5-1 CASSLDGNRDTQYF
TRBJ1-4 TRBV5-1 CASSLGTATNEKLFF
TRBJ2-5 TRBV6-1 CASSGWRQVPETQYF
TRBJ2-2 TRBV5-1 CASSPPGGLGGTGELFF
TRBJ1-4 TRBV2 CASKGQLTNEKLFF
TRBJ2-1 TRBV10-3 CAIRAEDEQFF
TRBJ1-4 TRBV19 CASSTGTGANEKLFF
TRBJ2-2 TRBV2 CASSLDSYTGELFF
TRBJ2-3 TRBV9 CASSVAAYSGDTQYF
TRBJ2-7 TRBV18 CASSPNREYEQYF
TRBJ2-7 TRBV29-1 CSVVYGLSYEQYF
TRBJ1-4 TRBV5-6 CASSLRATNEKLFF
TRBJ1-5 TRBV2 CASSRGRGFQPQHF